This entry lists 4 T cell receptor beta chains sequenced from one sample in a study of cytomegalovirus exposure and HLA in healthy donors. Libraries were prepared by immunoSEQ multiplex PCR; TCRdb keeps only in-frame clonotypes and omits some of them. The table shows 150,000 or so clones, with 84% occurring only once. The specimen was PBMCs. These receptors all come from a man aged 30 to 39 in good health and CMV-seropositive.

The chain recombines TRBV5-1 with TRBJ2-5, with TRBD2 identical over 7 bases. CDR3 size: 15 residues. Trimming took 0 bases from V and 5 from J; bases not matched to a gene: 7. Germline CDR1 reads SGHRS; CDR2 reads YFSETQ. The CDR3 reads CASSLVPGGGETQYF. The CDR3, as DNA: TGCGCCAGCAGCTTGGTTCCGGGAGGAGGGGAGACCCAGTACTTC.

The chain has TRBV18 and TRBJ2-1, with D tentatively TRBD2 (6 bases). The CDR3 extends over 15 amino acids. The germline CDR1 and CDR2 sequences are KGHSH and LQKENI. V was trimmed by 2 bases and J by 3 bases, leaving 11 bases between them. This CDR3 is CASSPREVIYNEQFF. The CDR3 DNA follows: TGTGCCAGCTCACCAAGGGAGGTAATCTACAATGAGCAGTTCTTC.

Written as DNA, the CDR3 is TGTGCCAGCAGTCGTACAGGGGAGGATGGCTACACCTTC. Its translation is CASSRTGEDGYTF. V usage is TRBV2 and J usage is TRBJ1-2, with TRBD1 matching over 7 bases. With V trimmed by 5 bases and J by 6 bases, 6 bases remained unmatched. Looked up from germline, CDR1 is SNHLY and CDR2 is FYNNEI. The CDR3 contains 13 residues.

The rearrangement uses TRBV7-9 and TRBJ1-2, with a possible D match to TRBD1 (6 bases). The CDR3 spans 13 residues. Germline V gene data show CDR1 as SEHNR and CDR2 as FQNEAQ (reference sequence). The germline V and J ends were trimmed by 5 bases and 4 bases, with 11 bases remaining between them. The CDR3 sequence is CASSAQGLYGYTF. The CDR3 DNA follows: TGTGCCAGCAGCGCACAGGGTCTCTATGGCTACACCTTC.